This T cell receptor beta chain was sequenced for a study of shared clonotypes between healthy human individuals. About the study: Donor composition was a couple of women and a few men, aged 18 to 49.

TCRdb's copy holds only in-frame clones and misses some; the assay was immunoSEQ multiplex PCR. The repertoire includes millions of clones, 95% of them detected once, and 0.13% sits in the top ten. Nashville, Tennessee was home to all donors, each a Caucasian adult. The CDR3 length is 15 residues. The germline V gene has CDR1 MNHEY and CDR2 SVGAGI. The V and J ends lost 0 bases and 5 bases, in that order; junction bases with no gene match: 6. This clone was recorded only once. The sample holds other DNA sequences that translate to the same CDR3. The J gene is TRBJ1-1, the V gene TRBV6-5; 7 nucleotides line up with TRBD1. The sequence was collected from a man aged 18 to 35 in good health. The sequenced material came from naive CD4+ T cells sorted from blood. Subset here: CD45RA+ positively selected. The CDR3 reads CASSYSRQGRTEAFF. The CDR3 coding sequence is TGTGCCAGCAGTTACTCGAGACAGGGTCGAACTGAAGCTTTCTTT.